Below, 18 T cell receptor beta chains from the same sample are listed, as sequenced in a study of T cells in Graves' hyperthyroidism and ophthalmopathy. The TCR beta CDR3 regions underwent amplification using RNA transcripts as the source. The HTBI set primed first-round TCR CDR3 RT-PCR. TCRdb independently ran MiXCR on the multiplex PCR reads; one entry per CDR3 protein. The sample includes about 400,000 distinct CDR3 sequences, about 16% of them seen just once. Sequencing was done on a sample of blood. These receptor sequences come from a woman in her fifties or sixties with Graves' ophthalmopathy.

To note about this clonotype: Compared with germline, one end of the junction differs, possibly owing to a read error. The chain carries TRBV7-9 and TRBJ1-5, with D possibly TRBD1 on 5 matching bases. Germline V gene lookup returns CDR1 SEHNR and CDR2 FQNEAQ (reference sequence). CDR3 length: 18 residues. CDR3 sequence reads: CASNLAPFGGRGNQPQHF. CDR3 in DNA: TGTGCCAGCAACTTAGCCCCTTTCGGGGGAAGGGGCAATCAGCCCCAGCATTTT.

About this clonotype itself: This sequence may be a read error, since a much larger clone differs from it by one base. The rearrangement links TRBV20-1 to TRBJ2-1; 14 bases map to TRBD2. The CDR3 loop spans 20 amino acids. Trimming removed 5 bases from V and 0 bases from J; junction bases left unmatched: 15. Germline CDR1 reads DFQATT; CDR2 reads SNEGSKA (reference sequence). CDR3 in DNA: TGCAGTGCTGGAGTACACCCCGGACTAGCGGGAGGCCTCTCCTACAATGAGCAGTTCTTC. It codes for CSAGVHPGLAGGLSYNEQFF.

This clonotype was detected ten times or more. V usage is TRBV3-1 and J usage is TRBJ2-1; D is possibly TRBD2 (6 bases). The CDR3 has 17 residues. Germline CDR1 and CDR2: LGHDT and YNNKEL (reference sequence). V shed 4 bases and J shed 4 bases, with 20 bases lying between them. The CDR3 sequence: CASSRHAVLGGYNEQFF. The CDR3 coding sequence is TGTGCCAGCAGCCGCCACGCAGTACTTGGGGGGTACAATGAGCAGTTCTTC.

This clonotype was recorded at least ten times. The chain is built from TRBV20-1 and TRBJ2-7; TRBD1 might be the D (6 bases). Trimming shortened V by 6 bases and J by 2 bases, and 11 bases separated the two germline ends. Germline V gene data show CDR1 as DFQATT and CDR2 as SNEGSKA (reference sequence). There are 12 residues in the CDR3. In DNA, the CDR3 is TGCAGTGCGACACAGGGTCCCTACGAGCAGTACTTC. Translating it yields CSATQGPYEQYF.

In regard to this clonotype: Given a much more abundant clone one base away, this may be a read error. The V and J genes are TRBV2 and TRBJ2-7; D is possibly TRBD1 or TRBD2 (5 bases each). The V gene's germline CDR1 is SNHLY and CDR2 FYNNEI. Trimming took 6 bases from V and 6 from J, leaving 18 bases between them. This CDR3 is 14 amino acids long. CDR3 sequence reads: CASRPRGRVGEQYF. CDR3 nucleotides: TGTGCCAGCAGACCCCGGGGCAGGGTTGGCGAGCAGTACTTC.

The chain combines TRBV6-1 with TRBJ1-2; 7 bases map to TRBD1. The CDR3 sequence is 15 residues long. V gave up 4 bases and J gave up 3 bases; unmatched junction bases: 8. Germline V gene data show CDR1 as MNHNS and CDR2 as SASEGT. CDR3 DNA: TGTGCCAGCAGTGCGTACAGGGGCGAAGACTATGGCTACACCTTC. It encodes CASSAYRGEDYGYTF.

Comment on this clonotype: A much larger clone differs by one base, so this may be a read error. J is TRBJ2-4 and V is TRBV28; D tentatively reads TRBD1 or TRBD2 (5 bases each). Trimming cost V 2 bases and J 8 bases, with 16 bases left between them. Per germline, CDR1 MDHEN and CDR2 SYDVKM. The CDR3 covers 15 residues. The CDR3, as DNA: TGTGCCAGCAGTTTAGCCGGGACCTATGGGGACATTCAGTACTTC. Encoded protein: CASSLAGTYGDIQYF.

This clonotype was found a few times. A read error may be the cause here, since a much bigger clone is one base away. The rearrangement links TRBV20-1 to TRBJ2-3, with TRBD2 as a possible D gene (6 bases). Trimming stripped 5 bases from V and 1 base from J, with 16 bases between. The germline CDR1 and CDR2 sequences are DFQATT and SNEGSKA (reference sequence). This CDR3 comprises 15 residues. The CDR3, as DNA: TGCAGTGCTCTCGGCGGTAGCGGAGGCACAGATACGCAGTATTTT. Its translation: CSALGGSGGTDTQYF.

This clonotype was seen only a few times. The chain recombines TRBV27 with TRBJ1-5; D perhaps matches TRBD1 (5 bases). V was pared by 4 bases and J by 6 bases, with 22 bases between. The CDR3 consists of 17 residues. Germline V lookup: CDR1 MNHEY, CDR2 SMNVEV (reference sequence). CDR3 in DNA: TGTGCCAGCAGTTCGGGGTTCCGGACAAGGTCTTGTCAGCCCCAGCATTTT. This gives the protein CASSSGFRTRSCQPQHF.

The gene calls are TRBV9 and TRBJ2-2, with 12 bases fitting TRBD2. With V trimmed by 0 bases and J by 5 bases, 5 bases remained unmatched. Per germline, CDR1 SGDLS and CDR2 YYNGEE. The CDR3 loop spans 17 amino acids. CDR3 sequence: CASSVAALAGGTGELFF. CDR3 coding DNA: TGTGCCAGCAGCGTAGCGGCTCTAGCGGGAGGGACCGGGGAGCTGTTTTTT.

The table lists this clonotype with many counts. The J gene is TRBJ2-1, the V gene TRBV24-1; TRBD2 matches at 8 bases. J lost 2 bases, V lost 5 bases, and 7 bases had no gene match. Germline values: CDR1 KGHDR, CDR2 SFDVKD. The CDR3 contains 16 residues. CDR3: CATSVASGSTYNEQFF. The CDR3 nucleotides read TGTGCCACCAGTGTCGCTAGCGGGTCTACCTACAATGAGCAGTTCTTC.

This clonotype was seen at least ten times. J is TRBJ2-1 and V is TRBV12-5; TRBD2 might be the D (6 bases). Trimming removed 0 bases at V and 8 bases at J, with 17 bases between. The CDR3 is 16 amino acids. Germline V lookup: CDR1 LGHNT, CDR2 FRNRAP. CDR3 in DNA: TGTGCTAGTGGTTTGGTAGTTTCGCGGGATCTGGATGAGCAGTTCTTC. This encodes CASGLVVSRDLDEQFF.

This clonotype was detected a few times. The chain combines TRBV25-1 with TRBJ2-1, with D possibly being TRBD1 (6 bases). CDR1 MGHDK and CDR2 SYGVNS come from the germline V gene. Trimming shortened V by 3 bases and J by 6 bases, and 9 bases separated the two germline ends. The CDR3 is made up of 13 amino acids. The CDR3, as DNA: TGTGCCAGCAGTGAGCAGGGGCTCAATGAGCAGTTCTTC. Translated: CASSEQGLNEQFF. Looking up the rest from reference TRBV25-1 and TRBJ2-1 gives the full variable domain: EADIYQTPRYLVIGTGKKITLECSQTMGHDKMYWYQQDPGMELHLIHYSYGVNSTEKGDLSSESTVSRIRTEHFPLTLESARPSHTSQYLCASSEQGLNEQFFGPGTRLTVL.

This clonotype turned up a few times. The chain joins TRBV7-9 to TRBJ2-1, with D perhaps matching TRBD2 (6 bases). The V gene lost 5 bases and the J gene lost 5 bases, with 19 bases spanning the gap. Per the germline V gene, CDR1 is SEHNR and CDR2 is FQNEAQ (reference sequence). There are 16 residues in the CDR3. Here the CDR3 reads CASSVPSSAPHNEQFF. CDR3 coding DNA: TGTGCCAGCAGCGTCCCTTCTAGCGCACCTCACAATGAGCAGTTCTTC.

This clonotype has just a few counts. V is TRBV28 and J is TRBJ2-1, with 12 bases identical to TRBD2. Trimming cost V 5 bases and J 4 bases; bases outside gene matches: 3. The CDR3 totals 15 residues. The germline gives CDR1 MDHEN, CDR2 SYDVKM. DNA of the CDR3: TGTGCCAGCAGTACACTAGCGGGAGGTTACAATGAGCAGTTCTTC. Amino acid sequence: CASSTLAGGYNEQFF. Full variable domain (remainder filled in from reference TRBV28 and TRBJ2-1): DVKVTQSSRYLVKRTGEKVFLECVQDMDHENMFWYRQDPGLGLRLIYFSYDVKMKEKGDIPEGYSVSREKKERFSLILESASTNQTSMYLCASSTLAGGYNEQFFGPGTRLTVL.

The table lists this clonotype with many counts. The CDR3 reads CASSPYTSGRRYEQYF. The CDR3 DNA is TGTGCCAGCAGTCCTTATACCTCGGGACGGCGCTACGAGCAGTACTTC. This rearrangement joins TRBV12-3 or TRBV12-4 to TRBJ2-7; D could derive from TRBD1 or TRBD2 (5 bases each). The CDR3 contains 16 residues. V shed 5 bases and J shed 3 bases, with 20 bases lying between them.

This clonotype has only a few counts. The J gene is TRBJ2-7, the V gene TRBV4-1; 7 positions match TRBD2. V trimming: 4 bases; J trimming: 0 bases; junction bases outside the gene matches: 3. Germline CDR1 is MGHRA and CDR2 is YSYEKL. This CDR3 comprises 14 residues. The CDR3 DNA reads TGCGCCAGCAGCCGACCGGGAGGCTCCTACGAGCAGTACTTC. It yields the protein CASSRPGGSYEQYF.

This clonotype has a handful of counts. J is TRBJ1-2 and V is TRBV20-1, with TRBD1 matching 9 bases. Germline V gene sequence: CDR1 DFQATT, CDR2 SNEGSKA (reference sequence). This CDR3 has 14 amino acids. V lost 1 base and J lost 9; bases outside the gene matches: 9. CDR3 protein: CSARGTGALKSYTF. The CDR3 bases are TGCAGTGCTAGAGGGACAGGGGCCCTGAAGAGCTACACCTTC.